Listed below are T cell receptor beta chains from one sample, sequenced in a study of T cell changes during pregnancy in multiple sclerosis. Sequenced by immunoSEQ multiplex PCR; TCRdb stores in-frame clones only, minus some. The sample has tens of thousands of clones; around 92% are singletons. The starting material was peripheral blood, obtained in the second trimester of pregnancy. The receptors come from a female donor in good health, enrolled as a control in a pregnancy study. Both conserved end residues are part of each CDR3. The D gene is left open where the match is weak. The size field is filled for only some rows; it gives once, few, many or a size class.

abundance: NA; d_gene: TRBD1; j_gene: TRBJ2-3; v_gene: TRBV6-1; CDR3aa: CASRDRGRSTDTQYF; CDR3nt: TGTGCCAGCAGAGACAGGGGGCGTTCCACAGATACGCAGTATTTT
abundance: NA; d_gene: TRBD1; j_gene: TRBJ1-5; v_gene: TRBV30; CDR3aa: CAWSRGPDQPQHF; CDR3nt: TGTGCCTGGTCCAGGGGGCCGGATCAGCCCCAGCATTTT
abundance: NA; d_gene: NA; j_gene: TRBJ1-1; v_gene: TRBV4-1; CDR3aa: CASSQDLPGYTEAFF; CDR3nt: TGCGCCAGCAGCCAAGATTTGCCAGGGTACACTGAAGCTTTCTTT
abundance: NA; d_gene: TRBD1; j_gene: TRBJ2-7; v_gene: TRBV15; CDR3aa: CATSRVPFPGQVTYEQYF; CDR3nt: TGTGCCACCAGCAGAGTCCCCTTCCCGGGACAGGTGACCTACGAGCAGTACTTC
abundance: once; d_gene: NA; j_gene: TRBJ2-6; v_gene: TRBV10-3; CDR3aa: CAARQGISFGANVLTF; CDR3nt: TGTGCCGCGAGGCAGGGGATCTCGTTTGGGGCCAACGTCCTGACTTTC
abundance: NA; d_gene: TRBD2; j_gene: TRBJ2-4; v_gene: TRBV5-1; CDR3aa: CASSPGGGNIQYF; CDR3nt: TGCGCCAGCAGCCCTGGGGGGGGAAACATTCAGTACTTC
abundance: NA; d_gene: NA; j_gene: TRBJ1-2; v_gene: TRBV7-2; CDR3aa: CASSFGHREDYGYTF; CDR3nt: TGTGCCAGCAGCTTCGGACACCGCGAGGACTATGGCTACACCTTC
abundance: NA; d_gene: TRBD2; j_gene: TRBJ2-3; v_gene: TRBV27; CDR3aa: CASSLWTSGGFTDTQYF; CDR3nt: TGTGCCAGCAGTCTCTGGACTAGCGGGGGTTTCACAGATACGCAGTATTTT
abundance: NA; d_gene: NA; j_gene: TRBJ2-3; v_gene: TRBV2; CDR3aa: CASSEGGPGDTQYF; CDR3nt: TGTGCCAGCAGTGAAGGGGGGCCTGGAGATACGCAGTATTTT
abundance: NA; d_gene: TRBD1; j_gene: TRBJ1-5; v_gene: TRBV2; CDR3aa: CASSPGTGGQQPQHF; CDR3nt: TGTGCCAGCAGCCCCGGGACAGGGGGACAACAGCCCCAGCATTTT
abundance: once; d_gene: NA; j_gene: TRBJ2-5; v_gene: TRBV14; CDR3aa: CASSLRQNQETQYF; CDR3nt: TGTGCCAGCAGCCTAAGACAGAATCAAGAGACCCAGTACTTC
abundance: NA; d_gene: TRBD1; j_gene: TRBJ2-5; v_gene: TRBV4-1; CDR3aa: CASSQAPGTAQETQYF; CDR3nt: TGCGCCAGCAGCCAGGCCCCCGGGACAGCTCAAGAGACCCAGTACTTC
abundance: NA; d_gene: TRBD1; j_gene: TRBJ2-7; v_gene: TRBV28; CDR3aa: CASSPWTGETEQYF; CDR3nt: TGTGCCAGCAGTCCGTGGACAGGGGAAACCGAGCAGTACTTC
abundance: NA; d_gene: TRBD1; j_gene: TRBJ2-3; v_gene: TRBV6-1; CDR3aa: CASSEVGQGKDTQYF; CDR3nt: TGTGCCAGCAGTGAAGTCGGACAGGGGAAGGATACGCAGTATTTT
abundance: once; d_gene: TRBD1; j_gene: TRBJ1-5; v_gene: TRBV18; CDR3aa: CASSPYGRGLVNQPQHF; CDR3nt: TGCGCCAGCTCACCATATGGCAGGGGGCTTGTCAATCAGCCCCAGCATTTT
abundance: NA; d_gene: TRBD2; j_gene: TRBJ2-5; v_gene: TRBV7-3; CDR3aa: CASTRPSGNRETQYF; CDR3nt: TGTGCCAGCACCCGTCCCAGCGGGAATAGGGAGACCCAGTACTTC
abundance: once; d_gene: NA; j_gene: TRBJ1-5; v_gene: TRBV10-3; CDR3aa: CAARGTSSNQPQHF; CDR3nt: TGTGCCGCCCGGGGGACCTCTAGCAATCAGCCCCAGCATTTT
abundance: NA; d_gene: TRBD1; j_gene: TRBJ1-1; v_gene: TRBV28; CDR3aa: CASSLSDRVTEAFF; CDR3nt: TGTGCCAGCAGTTTATCGGACAGGGTTACTGAAGCTTTCTTT
abundance: NA; d_gene: TRBD2; j_gene: TRBJ2-7; v_gene: TRBV7-8; CDR3aa: CASSAGGGSYEQYF; CDR3nt: TGTGCCAGCAGCGCTGGGGGGGGTTCCTACGAGCAGTACTTC
abundance: NA; d_gene: NA; j_gene: TRBJ2-7; v_gene: TRBV6-1; CDR3aa: CASSEASVQGYEQYF; CDR3nt: TGTGCCAGCAGTGAAGCGAGTGTTCAGGGCTACGAGCAGTACTTC
abundance: NA; d_gene: NA; j_gene: TRBJ2-1; v_gene: TRBV4-3; CDR3aa: CASSQVSRRVNEQFF; CDR3nt: TGCGCCAGCAGCCAAGTTAGCAGAAGAGTCAATGAGCAGTTCTTC
abundance: NA; d_gene: TRBD1; j_gene: TRBJ2-1; v_gene: TRBV7-2; CDR3aa: CASSPRTGRDEQFF; CDR3nt: TGTGCCAGCAGCCCCCGGACAGGGCGGGATGAGCAGTTCTTC
abundance: NA; d_gene: TRBD1; j_gene: TRBJ1-6; v_gene: TRBV4-1; CDR3aa: CASSQGQGKGRSPLHF; CDR3nt: TGCGCCAGCAGCCAAGGACAGGGGAAGGGAAGGTCCCCCCTCCACTTT
abundance: NA; d_gene: NA; j_gene: TRBJ2-2; v_gene: TRBV6-5; CDR3aa: CASSYSPSGELFF; CDR3nt: TGTGCCAGCAGTTACTCTCCCTCCGGGGAGCTGTTTTTT
abundance: NA; d_gene: NA; j_gene: TRBJ2-7; v_gene: TRBV6-6; CDR3aa: CASRIPGYEQYF; CDR3nt: TGTGCCAGCAGGATACCCGGTTACGAGCAGTACTTC
abundance: NA; d_gene: TRBD2; j_gene: TRBJ2-2; v_gene: TRBV7-2; CDR3aa: CASPGLAGGPGTGELFF; CDR3nt: TGTGCCAGTCCGGGACTAGCGGGAGGGCCCGGAACCGGGGAGCTGTTTTTT
abundance: many; d_gene: TRBD2; j_gene: TRBJ2-5; v_gene: TRBV5-3; CDR3aa: CARRGIGGGEETQYF; CDR3nt: TGTGCCAGAAGGGGGATTGGGGGAGGGGAAGAGACCCAGTACTTC
abundance: NA; d_gene: TRBD2; j_gene: TRBJ2-5; v_gene: TRBV6-1; CDR3aa: CASSEWLAGGPDETQYF; CDR3nt: TGTGCCAGCAGTGAATGGTTAGCGGGGGGGCCTGACGAGACCCAGTACTTC
abundance: once; d_gene: TRBD2; j_gene: TRBJ2-3; v_gene: TRBV7-2; CDR3aa: CASSSTSGPTDTQYF; CDR3nt: TGTGCCAGCAGCTCGACTAGCGGCCCCACAGATACGCAGTATTTT
abundance: NA; d_gene: NA; j_gene: TRBJ1-2; v_gene: TRBV7-8; CDR3aa: CASSSQGLLYYGYTF; CDR3nt: TGTGCCAGCAGCTCGCAGGGATTGCTTTACTATGGCTACACCTTC
abundance: NA; d_gene: NA; j_gene: TRBJ1-1; v_gene: TRBV27; CDR3aa: CASSLNGGAEAFF; CDR3nt: TGTGCCAGCAGTCTCAACGGGGGGGCGGAAGCTTTCTTT
abundance: NA; d_gene: NA; j_gene: TRBJ1-1; v_gene: TRBV5-6; CDR3aa: CASSLGGISPPEAFF; CDR3nt: TGTGCCAGCAGCTTGGGAGGCATAAGCCCCCCTGAAGCTTTCTTT
abundance: NA; d_gene: TRBD1; j_gene: TRBJ1-2; v_gene: TRBV4-1; CDR3aa: CASSPGQGEGGYTF; CDR3nt: TGCGCCAGCAGCCCCGGACAGGGAGAGGGGGGCTACACCTTC
abundance: once; d_gene: TRBD2; j_gene: TRBJ2-1; v_gene: TRBV19; CDR3aa: CASSIKRTSGSFENEQFF; CDR3nt: TGTGCCAGTAGTATAAAGAGGACTAGCGGGAGTTTTGAGAATGAGCAGTTCTTC
abundance: NA; d_gene: TRBD2; j_gene: TRBJ2-7; v_gene: TRBV18; CDR3aa: CASSPNGLAGGQEQYF; CDR3nt: TGTGCCAGCTCCCCCAACGGACTAGCGGGAGGTCAAGAGCAGTACTTC
abundance: NA; d_gene: NA; j_gene: TRBJ1-4; v_gene: TRBV11-2; CDR3aa: CASSSVPEGDEKLFF; CDR3nt: TGTGCCAGCAGCTCGGTCCCGGAGGGCGATGAAAAACTGTTTTTT
abundance: NA; d_gene: TRBD2; j_gene: TRBJ2-3; v_gene: TRBV7-2; CDR3aa: CASSLSGSGRADTQYF; CDR3nt: TGTGCCAGCAGCCTTAGCGGTAGCGGGAGGGCAGATACGCAGTATTTT
abundance: NA; d_gene: NA; j_gene: TRBJ2-7; v_gene: TRBV28; CDR3aa: CASSLGRAEYF; CDR3nt: TGTGCCAGCAGTTTGGGCAGGGCTGAGTACTTC
abundance: NA; d_gene: NA; j_gene: TRBJ2-3; v_gene: TRBV7-9; CDR3aa: CASSVGLVDTQYF; CDR3nt: TGTGCCAGCAGCGTCGGACTTGTGGATACGCAGTATTTT
abundance: once; d_gene: TRBD1; j_gene: TRBJ1-2; v_gene: TRBV30; CDR3aa: CAWKGTGVNYGYTF; CDR3nt: TGTGCCTGGAAGGGGACAGGGGTAAACTATGGCTACACCTTC
abundance: NA; d_gene: TRBD2; j_gene: TRBJ2-7; v_gene: TRBV6-5; CDR3aa: CASSYRSPREKSEQYF; CDR3nt: TGTGCCAGCAGTTACCGGTCCCCGCGGGAGAAAAGCGAGCAGTACTTC
abundance: NA; d_gene: NA; j_gene: TRBJ1-2; v_gene: TRBV28; CDR3aa: CASSSRKLVTNYGYTF; CDR3nt: TGTGCCAGCAGTTCCAGGAAACTCGTGACTAACTATGGCTACACCTTC
abundance: NA; d_gene: TRBD1; j_gene: TRBJ1-1; v_gene: TRBV9; CDR3aa: CASSVGAGTAAFF; CDR3nt: TGTGCCAGCAGCGTAGGGGCCGGGACAGCGGCTTTCTTT
abundance: NA; d_gene: NA; j_gene: TRBJ2-2; v_gene: TRBV5-5; CDR3aa: CASKRLNTGELFF; CDR3nt: TGTGCCAGCAAACGGTTGAACACCGGGGAGCTGTTTTTT
abundance: NA; d_gene: TRBD1; j_gene: TRBJ2-7; v_gene: TRBV11-1; CDR3aa: CASSNRDRASYEQYF; CDR3nt: TGTGCCAGCAGCAACCGGGACAGGGCATCCTACGAGCAGTACTTC
abundance: NA; d_gene: TRBD2; j_gene: TRBJ2-1; v_gene: TRBV7-9; CDR3aa: CASSYTSGEFNEQFF; CDR3nt: TGTGCCAGCAGCTATACTAGCGGGGAATTCAATGAGCAGTTCTTC
abundance: NA; d_gene: TRBD1; j_gene: TRBJ1-5; v_gene: TRBV28; CDR3aa: CASSSRGRVNQPQHF; CDR3nt: TGTGCCAGCAGTAGTAGGGGGCGCGTCAATCAGCCCCAGCATTTT
abundance: NA; d_gene: TRBD1; j_gene: TRBJ2-3; v_gene: TRBV7-9; CDR3aa: CASSSLRTDRGWADTQYF; CDR3nt: TGTGCCAGCAGCTCGCTACGTACGGACAGGGGGTGGGCAGATACGCAGTATTTT
abundance: NA; d_gene: NA; j_gene: TRBJ2-3; v_gene: TRBV27; CDR3aa: CASSLYTDTQYF; CDR3nt: TGTGCCAGCAGTTTGTACACAGATACGCAGTATTTT
abundance: NA; d_gene: NA; j_gene: TRBJ2-7; v_gene: TRBV7-2; CDR3aa: CASSSSPEGEQYF; CDR3nt: TGTGCCAGCAGCTCGAGCCCGGAGGGAGAGCAGTACTTC
abundance: NA; d_gene: NA; j_gene: TRBJ1-2; v_gene: TRBV13; CDR3aa: CASSQGGPTNYGYTF; CDR3nt: TGTGCCAGCAGCCAAGGGGGACCGACTAACTATGGCTACACCTTC
abundance: NA; d_gene: NA; j_gene: TRBJ2-2; v_gene: TRBV7-6; CDR3aa: CASSPRADSNTGELFF; CDR3nt: TGTGCCAGCAGCCCCCGTGCGGACAGCAACACCGGGGAGCTGTTTTTT
abundance: once; d_gene: TRBD1; j_gene: TRBJ1-2; v_gene: TRBV7-2; CDR3aa: CASSLAGQGFDYGYTF; CDR3nt: TGTGCCAGCAGCTTAGCCGGACAGGGGTTTGACTATGGCTACACCTTC
abundance: NA; d_gene: NA; j_gene: TRBJ2-7; v_gene: TRBV5-6; CDR3aa: CASSLPQTGQYF; CDR3nt: TGTGCCAGCAGCTTGCCTCAGACGGGGCAGTACTTC
abundance: NA; d_gene: TRBD2; j_gene: TRBJ2-2; v_gene: TRBV11-2; CDR3aa: CASSTSFRGDTGELFF; CDR3nt: TGTGCCAGCAGCACGTCCTTTCGGGGGGACACCGGGGAGCTGTTTTTT
abundance: NA; d_gene: TRBD1; j_gene: TRBJ1-4; v_gene: TRBV15; CDR3aa: CATSSTLGQGSEKLFF; CDR3nt: TGTGCCACCAGCAGTACGTTGGGACAGGGTAGCGAAAAACTGTTTTTT
abundance: once; d_gene: NA; j_gene: TRBJ2-2; v_gene: TRBV29-1; CDR3aa: CSVGNRATGELFF; CDR3nt: TGCAGCGTTGGAAACAGGGCCACCGGGGAGCTGTTTTTT